This entry features one T cell receptor beta chain sequence. This clone was seen a few times. Its antigen is still unknown. No clone much larger than this one lies a single base away; base qualities are absent. Library method: the immunoSEQ multiplex PCR assay. Adaptive Biotechnologies performed TCRbeta CDR3 sequencing at survey depth and reported CDR3 sequences, V/J genes, productive frequency, and template counts. TCR beta CDR3 regions were amplified from genomic DNA rather than RNA. Under the source paper's analysis protocol: Pairwise repertoire overlap between tissues was quantified with Jensen-Shannon divergence, where 1 means complete divergence and 0 identical. Tissues were clustered by single-linkage agglomerative hierarchical clustering of pairwise JSD values, and the clustering results were displayed as dendrograms. GLIPH2 was run on all patient samples with simulation_depth 1000, kmer_min_depth 3 and cdr3_length_cutoff 8, and groups with more than two unique CDR3s were retained. A standardized tissue-overlap score was generated by extrapolating Jaccard GLIPH-group overlap across patients to a standard repertoire size of 1000 clones. Associations of diversity with clinical or experimental variables used linear mixed-effect models with tissue fixed effects and individual random effects. Sourced from immuneACCESS, this table was stored by TCRdb with only in-frame sequences that have V and J called. A share of the clones is absent; for the studies checked, an unresolved V gene accounts for under half, and the remainder has no known explanation. That table is the source of V, J and clone size, and D and trimming were worked out from the DNA. In all, the sample holds around 500 clones, and about 80% of those were seen once. The ten largest clones take up about 20% of the sample.

These data belong to a study of tissue T cells after allogeneic stem cell transplantation (dated by TCRdb to between 2021 and 2024). General notes on the study: All GVHD patients received grafts from donors, several unmodified and three CD34-selected to deplete T cells. If a tissue had multiple samples, a pathologist reviewed H&E sections so that samples with histologically apparent lymphocytes got priority for sequencing. The study profiled TCR beta repertoires in many tissues obtained from research autopsies of patients with and without GVHD, and also in mouse models of GVHD. The human part of the study was a prospective observational study with no blinding and no randomization.

General findings and caveats noted by the study authors: Within patients, how anatomically similar tissues were was a major factor shaping TCR repertoire composition, regardless of disease or transplant status. Which tissue TCRs were alloreactive or antigen-specific was not determined in the study, and some of the clones might have been host cells that persisted. In both patients and mice, only a limited portion of the TCR repertoire detected in tissues was captured by blood and spleen T cells. The patient cohort was small and clinically heterogeneous, and sampling depth was acknowledged as a limitation. Not many T cell clones showed up in more than one patient, yet clustering based on motifs uncovered repertoire signatures that were shared across patients in a tissue-specific way.

The germline V gene yields WSHSY for CDR1 and SAAADI for CDR2. The CDR3 measures 18 amino acids from cysteine to phenylalanine. Left in the record is the CDR3 DNA by itself, 54 bases read in frame from the first base. V gives up 2 bases and J gives up 2 bases, and the segment between their germline ends measures 18 bases. What the time point label conveys for this sample: human tissue collected at research (rapid) autopsy. Fewer than ten adult allo-HCT recipients with steroid-refractory GVHD were prospectively enrolled in a research-autopsy study over an approximately 3-year period. All GVHD patients had gastrointestinal GVHD and received several lines of GVHD-directed therapy; four or five also had skin involvement. After a median post-mortem interval of roughly 8.9 hours, autopsy tissues were collected, including GI sites from esophagus to rectum, liver, skin, and lymphoid organs such as spleen. Each autopsy specimen was bisected, with one portion flash-frozen in liquid nitrogen and the remainder formalin-fixed, and the outer muscle layers of GI specimens were removed. Genomic DNA was extracted from frozen tissues using the Mag-Bind Blood & Tissue DNA HDQ 96 Kit on a Chemagic 360 or the DNeasy Blood & Tissue Kit. Extracted DNA was further purified with the Genomic DNA Clean & Concentrator-25 kit because of concern about red blood cell contamination.

The chain couples TRBV10-2 to TRBJ2-2; 5 matching bases give a weak D call of TRBD2. The sequencing used liver tissue, collected at autopsy. The TCR was taken from a female patient aged 40-69 years with steroid-refractory graft-versus-host disease after an allogeneic stem cell transplant. Following a transplant, a fraction of the T cells may be traceable to the graft donor. The CDR3 reads as follows: CASSERGGVYRNTGELFF. The bases are TGCGCCAGCAGTGAGCGAGGAGGAGTGTATAGAAACACCGGGGAGCTGTTTTTT.